A selection of T cell receptor beta chains follows, all from one sample in a study of T cells in Graves' hyperthyroidism and ophthalmopathy. TCRdb called the multiplex PCR reads again in MiXCR, with one record for every CDR3 protein. The sample has more than 150,000 distinct CDR3 sequences; more than 15% are singletons. The sequenced sample was blood. These receptors were obtained from a woman aged 45-65 years with Graves' hyperthyroidism. The CDR3 runs from the conserved cysteine through the conserved F or W. A D gene is named only where the DNA matches it firmly. Rows give clone size only sometimes, using once, few, many, or a class for an expanded clone.

>TRBJ2-3|TRBV2|many|13|-
TGTGCCAGCACCGGCACTCAGGGGAATACGCAGTATTTT
CASTGTQGNTQYF
>TRBJ2-7|TRBV2|many|14|-
TGTGCCAGCAGCAAGGGGCAGGGGACCTACGAGCAGTACTTC
CASSKGQGTYEQYF
>TRBJ2-7|TRBV20-1|-|14|-
TGCAGTGCGCGGAGGGGCCTACCTGGGGGTGAGCAGTACTTC
CSARRGLPGGEQYF
>TRBJ1-3|TRBV5-1|many|17|-
TGCGCCAGCAGCGCGGTGGGGCCTAGAAGCTCTGGAAACACCATATATTTT
CASSAVGPRSSGNTIYF
>TRBJ2-7|TRBV12-3/TRBV12-4|once|13|-
TGTGCCAGCAGTCCCCGACAGAGCTACGAGCAGTACTTC
CASSPRQSYEQYF
>TRBJ2-5|TRBV6-2/TRBV6-3|-|19|TRBD2
TGTGCCAGCAGTTACAGGGGGTGGCTAGCGGGGGGGGCCCAAGAGACCCAGTACTTC
CASSYRGWLAGGAQETQYF
>TRBJ1-4|TRBV7-9|many|13|-
TGTGCCAGCAGCTTAGGCCCGGGTGAAAAACTGTTTTTT
CASSLGPGEKLFF
>TRBJ1-5|TRBV27|many|13|-
TGTGCCAGTTCGGTCCGGGAGGGACAGCCCCAGCATTTT
CASSVREGQPQHF
>TRBJ2-1|TRBV5-1|many|15|TRBD2
TGCGCCAGCAGCTCCGTGGGGGGGACGGGCAATGAGCAGTTCTTC
CASSSVGGTGNEQFF
>TRBJ1-1|TRBV20-1|many|11|-
TGCAGTGCTAGGCGAGACACTGAAGCTTTCTTT
CSARRDTEAFF
>TRBJ2-3|TRBV20-1|many|15|-
TGCAGTGCTAGAAGGGGGAACCCGTCTCAAGATACGCAGTATTTT
CSARRGNPSQDTQYF
>TRBJ2-1|TRBV5-1|many|13|TRBD2
TGCGCCAGCAGGAGCGGGGGGGCCCGTGAGCAGTTCTTC
CASRSGGAREQFF
>TRBJ2-5|TRBV5-1|many|15|TRBD2
TGCGCCAGCAGCTCGAGCGGGGCTATCCAAGAGACCCAGTACTTC
CASSSSGAIQETQYF
>TRBJ2-3|TRBV7-9|-|17|-
TGTGCCAGCAGCTCCAGGGGCGCGGGGGAGTTCGTGTATACGCAGTATTTT
CASSSRGAGEFVYTQYF
>TRBJ2-3|TRBV3-1|-|15|-
TGTGCCAGCAGCCAATTAGCTAGCGACACAGATACGCAGTATTTT
CASSQLASDTDTQYF
>TRBJ2-3|TRBV7-6|many|15|TRBD1
TGTGCCAGCAGCGCACAGGGGACAAACACAGATACGCAGTATTTT
CASSAQGTNTDTQYF
>TRBJ1-2|TRBV6-5|many|12|-
TGTGCCAGCAGTTACCGGGGCTATGGCTACACCTTC
CASSYRGYGYTF
>TRBJ2-1|TRBV19|many|15|TRBD1
TGTGCCAGTAGTATTCAGGGGGCGAAGTCCAATGAGCAGTTCTTC
CASSIQGAKSNEQFF
>TRBJ2-7|TRBV4-1|-|14|-
TGCGCCAGCAGCCAGTGGGCAGGGACCTACGAGCAGTACTTC
CASSQWAGTYEQYF
>TRBJ1-4|TRBV6-5|-|17|TRBD1
TGTGCCAGCAGTTCCACCGGGACAGGGGGCCCTAATGAAAAACTGTTTTTT
CASSSTGTGGPNEKLFF
>TRBJ1-3|TRBV5-1|-|15|-
TGCGCCAGCAGCTTGGCCCAGGGTTATGGAAACACCATATATTTT
CASSLAQGYGNTIYF
>TRBJ2-7|TRBV4-1|-|18|TRBD1
TGCGCCAGCAGCCAAGAGGGACAGGGGGTGGCTGGGACGTACGAGCAGTACTTC
CASSQEGQGVAGTYEQYF
>TRBJ1-2|TRBV28|once|16|-
TGTGCCAGCAGGGGTTCAGCAGAAGTCAGCCTCTATGGCTACACCTTC
CASRGSAEVSLYGYTF
>TRBJ1-5|TRBV19|many|14|-
TGTGCCAGTAGTATAGGACAGACCCTTCCGCCCCAGCATTTT
CASSIGQTLPPQHF
>TRBJ2-3|TRBV20-1|many|16|TRBD2
TGCAGTGCTAGTAGGGGATTAGCGGGGGGCGCAGATACGCAGTATTTT
CSASRGLAGGADTQYF
>TRBJ2-3|TRBV27|many|15|-
TGTGCCAGCAGTTTGAGTGGGGGGCAAATAGATACGCAGTATTTT
CASSLSGGQIDTQYF
>TRBJ2-5|TRBV3-1|many|16|-
TGTGCCAGCAGCCAAGATTCGGGACCCGGTCGGGAGACCCAGTACTTC
CASSQDSGPGRETQYF
>TRBJ1-1|TRBV10-3|many|14|-
TGTGCCATCAGTGAGGGTCGTGGGTACACTGAAGCTTTCTTT
CAISEGRGYTEAFF
>TRBJ1-1|TRBV14|-|14|-
TGTGCCAGCAGCCGAGGACCGTTGAACACTAAAGCTTTCTTT
CASSRGPLNTKAFF
>TRBJ2-1|TRBV5-6|-|18|TRBD1
TGTGCCAGCAGCGTGGGACAGGGGGCGTCAGGCTCCTACAATGAGCAGTTCTTC
CASSVGQGASGSYNEQFF
>TRBJ2-5|TRBV5-1|few|15|TRBD1
TGCGCCAGCAGCTCGAGGACAGGGGACATGGAGACCCAGTACTTC
CASSSRTGDMETQYF
>TRBJ2-1|TRBV2|-|13|TRBD2
TGTGCCAGCAGTGACGGGGGGGACAATGAGCAGTTCTTC
CASSDGGDNEQFF
>TRBJ2-3|TRBV6-2/TRBV6-3|many|17|TRBD2
TGTGCCAGCAGTACCCCCCGGGTAGCGGGGGACACAGATACGCAGTATTTT
CASSTPRVAGDTDTQYF
>TRBJ1-4|TRBV5-1|many|12|-
TGCGCCAGCAGCTTTCCCGGCGAAAAACTGTTTTTT
CASSFPGEKLFF
>TRBJ1-1|TRBV7-9|many|13|-
TGTGCCAGCAGCCAAAGAGTAGGTACTGAAGCTTTCTTT
CASSQRVGTEAFF
>TRBJ1-2|TRBV29-1|-|12|-
TGCAGCGTTGAAGGGGCCAGGGTGGGCTACACCTTC
CSVEGARVGYTF
>TRBJ1-2|TRBV12-3/TRBV12-4|many|14|-
TGTGCCAGCAAGGGGGGAAGGCCCAACGGGGGCTACACCTTC
CASKGGRPNGGYTF
>TRBJ1-2|TRBV28|many|15|-
TGTGCCAGCAGTCCCGGACGGCGGGGGGTACTTGGCTACACCTTC
CASSPGRRGVLGYTF
>TRBJ2-1|TRBV20-1|-|18|TRBD2
TGCAGTGCTGGAGATCTGGCCAGCGGGGGAGTTATCTACAATGAGCAGTTCTTC
CSAGDLASGGVIYNEQFF
>TRBJ1-2|TRBV19|many|12|-
TGTGCCAGTAGAATACAGGCGGATGGCTACACCTTC
CASRIQADGYTF